The 29 T cell receptor beta chains presented below share a single source sample, sequenced in a study of graft-versus-host responses after intestinal transplantation. For these receptors, no antigen is known. The method was immunoSEQ multiplex PCR; TCRdb's version includes in-frame clones alone and lacks a portion of them. The sample carries tens of thousands of clones, approximately 90% recorded once. Sequences were derived from unstimulated CD8+ T cells sorted from spleen or lymph node cells, sampled before transplant. These receptors were taken from a human donor who was the organ donor for an intestinal transplant.

V is TRBV4-1 and J is TRBJ1-1; D is uncertain. This CDR3 is 11 amino acids long. The V end lost 1 base, the J end lost 11 bases, and 8 bases lay between the germline ends. The germline V gene has CDR1 MGHRA and CDR2 YSYEKL. CDR3 residues: CASSQGITAFF. CDR3 coding DNA: TGCGCCAGCAGCCAAGGGATTACGGCTTTCTTT.

The chain has TRBV28 and TRBJ2-2, with a tentative D call TRBD1 (6 bases). V gave up 8 bases and J gave up 3 bases, with 10 bases separating them. From germline, CDR1 is MDHEN and CDR2 SYDVKM. CDR3 length equals 13 residues. CDR3 nucleotide sequence: TGTGCCAGCCTATCAGGGGACACCGGGGAGCTGTTTTTT. Protein sequence: CASLSGDTGELFF.

The chain joins TRBV27 to TRBJ2-7; D not certain. V lost 3 bases and J 5 bases, leaving 5 bases between the germline ends. Germline loops: CDR1 MNHEY, CDR2 SMNVEV (reference sequence). The CDR3 covers 11 residues. The CDR3: CASSFEDEQYF. The CDR3 DNA reads TGTGCCAGCAGTTTCGAAGACGAGCAGTACTTC.

This clone was detected a few times. The chain combines TRBV2 with TRBJ2-6; D unresolved. CDR1 and CDR2 (germline): SNHLY, FYNNEI. V was clipped by 8 bases and J by 9 bases, with 8 bases between them. CDR3 length: 11 residues. CDR3 DNA: TGTGCCAGCTCGGATGTCAACGTCCTGACTTTC. Its protein product is CASSDVNVLTF.

The J gene is TRBJ2-5, the V gene TRBV4-2, with 8 bases that match TRBD2. V trimming: 1 base; J trimming: 1 base; junction bases outside the gene matches: 5. The CDR3 extends over 16 amino acids. Germline lookup yields CDR1 LGHNA and CDR2 YNFKEQ. The CDR3 DNA reads TGTGCCAGCAGCCAAGTTACTAGCGGCACCCAAGAGACCCAGTACTTC. Translated, it gives CASSQVTSGTQETQYF.

V usage is TRBV30 and J usage is TRBJ2-7; 11 nucleotides match TRBD2. The junction had 8 bases not matched to a gene; V was cut back by 0 bases and J by 7 bases. This CDR3 region has 15 residues. Germline V gene sequence: CDR1 GTSNPN, CDR2 SVGIG (reference sequence). CDR3 residues: CAWSVRLAGMREQYF. In DNA form, the CDR3 reads TGTGCCTGGAGTGTACGACTAGCGGGAATGAGAGAGCAGTACTTC. Using reference TRBV30 and TRBJ2-7 for the parts outside the CDR3, the full variable domain is SQTIHQWPATLVQPVGSPLSLECTVEGTSNPNLYWYRQAAGRGLQLLFYSVGIGQISSEVPQNLSASRPQDRQFILSSKKLLLSDSGFYLCAWSVRLAGMREQYFGPGTRLTVT.

V and J are TRBV19 and TRBJ2-1; 10 nucleotides align to TRBD2. This CDR3 is built from 19 residues. Germline lookup yields CDR1 LNHDA and CDR2 SQIVND (reference sequence). The trim removed 5 bases at V and 0 bases at J, leaving 13 bases unmatched. The CDR3 is CASSVTGQTSGYSYNEQFF. In DNA, the CDR3 is TGTGCCAGTAGTGTGACTGGACAGACTAGCGGGTACTCCTACAATGAGCAGTTCTTC.

The chain has TRBV5-1 and TRBJ2-7; 8 bases map to TRBD1. The CDR3 sequence is 11 residues long. Trimming took 7 bases from V and 5 from J; bases not matched to a gene: 2. Germline-derived CDR1 and CDR2 are SGHRS and YFSETQ. CDR3 bases: TGCGCCAGCGGACAGGGTGACGAGCAGTACTTC. Its protein product is CASGQGDEQYF.

This sequence joins TRBV29-1 and TRBJ2-3; perhaps TRBD2 as D (5 bases). V lost 5 bases, J lost 0 bases, and 9 bases lay in between. Germline-derived CDR1 and CDR2 are SQVTM and ANQGSEA. This CDR3 has 13 residues. The CDR3 DNA reads as TGCAGCGTTCCCGGGGTCAGCACAGATACGCAGTATTTT. This codes for CSVPGVSTDTQYF.

The sample holds a few counts of this clone. This chain joins TRBV10-3 and TRBJ1-1, with no clear D. The CDR3 has 15 residues. The V gene's germline CDR1 is ENHRY and CDR2 SYGVKD. The V gene lost 4 bases and the J gene lost 7 bases, with 19 bases spanning the gap. Written as DNA, the CDR3 is TGTGCCATCAGTGGTGGCCATACGACACTCCGTGAAGCTTTCTTT. Its translation: CAISGGHTTLREAFF.

The chain recombines TRBV5-6 with TRBJ1-6, with TRBD1 identical over 7 bases. CDR3 size: 14 residues. Germline values: CDR1 SGHDT, CDR2 YYEEEE. V was clipped by 2 bases and J by 8 bases; unmatched bases: 4. The CDR3 reads CASSLRQGYSPLHF. The CDR3 DNA reads TGTGCCAGCAGCTTAAGACAGGGATATTCACCCCTCCACTTT.

The rearrangement joins TRBV18 to TRBJ2-1, with D uncertain. CDR1 is KGHSH, CDR2 LQKENI, per germline. The CDR3 runs 12 residues. The ends were cut back, 3 bases at V and 4 bases at J, with 4 bases in the middle. CDR3 in DNA: TGTGCCAGCTCACCCGTATACAATGAGCAGTTCTTC. Residues: CASSPVYNEQFF.

The genes are TRBV5-4 and TRBJ1-2; 11 nucleotides agree with TRBD1. The CDR3 spans 12 residues. Germline trimming cut 5 bases from V and 6 bases from J; bases unmatched to any gene: 0. Germline values: CDR1 SGHNT, CDR2 YYREEE (reference sequence). The CDR3 DNA follows: TGTGCCAGCAGGGGACAGGGGGATGGCTACACCTTC. The encoded protein is CASRGQGDGYTF.

The chain joins TRBV30 to TRBJ2-7; D gene ambiguous. Germline assignment: CDR1 GTSNPN and CDR2 SVGIG (reference sequence). This CDR3 has 10 residues. Between the trimmed V and J ends, which lost 3 bases and 6 bases, there was a span of 6 bases. This chain's CDR3 is CAWSKTEQYF. In nucleotides, the CDR3 is TGTGCCTGGAGCAAAACCGAGCAGTACTTC.

This clone was observed a single time. The chain employs TRBV29-1 and TRBJ2-6; D call uncertain. V gave up 1 base and J gave up 1 base, with 8 bases separating them. Germline V gene sequence: CDR1 SQVTM, CDR2 ANQGSEA. CDR3 length: 15 residues. The CDR3 loop reads CSVEVWASGANVLTF. CDR3 DNA: TGCAGCGTTGAAGTTTGGGCATCTGGGGCCAACGTCCTGACTTTC.

CDR3 in DNA: TGTGCCAGCAGCTCGACAGGGGATCAGGAGACCCAGTACTTC. The encoded protein is CASSSTGDQETQYF. The J gene is TRBJ2-5, the V gene TRBV11-2; TRBD1 aligns across 8 bases. The length of the CDR3 is 14 residues. Trimming removed 4 bases from V and 5 bases from J; junction bases left unmatched: 6. From germline, CDR1 is SGHAT and CDR2 FQNNGV.

The chain joins TRBV4-2 to TRBJ2-7; D not resolved. The CDR3 extends over 15 amino acids. CDR1 and CDR2 (germline): LGHNA, YNFKEQ. V was cut by 4 bases and J by 0 bases, with 13 bases left in between. CDR3 loop: CASSPPLDGSYEQYF. DNA of the CDR3: TGTGCCAGCAGCCCCCCTCTCGACGGCTCCTACGAGCAGTACTTC.

The chain joins TRBV7-9 to TRBJ2-1; D ambiguous. The CDR3 loop spans 13 amino acids. From germline, CDR1 is SEHNR and CDR2 FQNEAQ (reference sequence). V lost 0 bases, J lost 5 bases, and 5 bases lay in between. In DNA form, the CDR3 reads TGTGCCAGCAGCTTAGCGCCACACAATGAGCAGTTCTTC. Protein product: CASSLAPHNEQFF.

The chain combines TRBV7-9 with TRBJ2-5; D uncertain. In germline, CDR1 is SEHNR, CDR2 FQNEAQ (reference sequence). CDR3 length: 13 amino acids. V was shortened by 8 bases and J by 8 bases, with 18 bases between the two germline ends. CDR3 nucleotide sequence: TGTGCCAGCCGACCTGACAATCAAGGAACCCAGTACTTC. Its translation is CASRPDNQGTQYF.

The CDR3 protein is CASSAPGGVPYEQYF. The CDR3 DNA reads as TGCGCCAGCAGCGCCCCGGGGGGGGTTCCCTACGAGCAGTACTTC. V and J are TRBV4-1 and TRBJ2-7, with 8 bases that match TRBD2. The CDR3 runs to 15 residues. CDR1 and CDR2 from the germline V gene are MGHRA and YSYEKL. With 5 bases clipped from V and 2 bases from J, the junction kept 8 bases outside the gene matches.

The CDR3 sequence: CASSQADVSGELFF. The CDR3 DNA reads as TGCGCCAGCAGCCAAGCTGATGTGTCCGGGGAGCTGTTTTTT. This sequence joins TRBV4-1 and TRBJ2-2; D gene unclear. Germline V gene lookup returns CDR1 MGHRA and CDR2 YSYEKL. There are 14 residues in the CDR3. Trimming took 1 base from V and 6 from J, leaving 9 bases between them.

This chain links TRBV7-6 with TRBJ2-1; 10 bases line up with TRBD2. Germline V gene sequence: CDR1 SGHVS, CDR2 FNYEAQ. Unmatched junction bases numbered 8, after V lost 2 bases and J lost 7 bases. The CDR3 length is 16 residues. This CDR3 is CASSLWASGSANEQFF. As DNA, the CDR3 is TGTGCCAGCAGCTTATGGGCTAGCGGGAGTGCGAATGAGCAGTTCTTC.

The CDR3 here is CASSRTGSRNTEAFF. The CDR3 DNA is TGTGCCAGCAGCCGGACAGGCTCTAGGAACACTGAAGCTTTCTTT. The V gene is TRBV2, the J gene TRBJ1-1; 7 bases match TRBD1. CDR3 size: 15 residues. After removal of 6 bases from V and 1 base from J, the junction contained 8 bases not matched to a gene. Germline assignment: CDR1 SNHLY and CDR2 FYNNEI.

J is TRBJ2-5 and V is TRBV9, with D maybe TRBD2 (7 bases). The CDR3 covers 13 residues. CDR1 is SGDLS and CDR2 is YYNGEE in the germline V gene. Trimming cost V 0 bases and J 9 bases, with 12 bases left between them. The CDR3 spells CASSVDGGGPQYF. The CDR3 coding sequence is TGTGCCAGCAGCGTAGATGGGGGGGGGCCCCAGTACTTC. Full variable domain (outside the CDR3, taken from reference TRBV9 and TRBJ2-5): DSGVTQTPKHLITATGQRVTLRCSPRSGDLSVYWYQQSLDQGLQFLIQYYNGEERAKGNILERFSAQQFPDLHSELNLSSLELGDSALYFCASSVDGGGPQYFGPGTRLLVL.

This chain joins TRBV5-6 and TRBJ2-3, with unresolved D. V was trimmed by 2 bases and J by 4 bases, leaving 11 bases between them. Germline CDR1 SGHDT, CDR2 YYEEEE. The CDR3 has 14 residues. CDR3 bases: TGTGCCAGCAGCTTAGGTCTCGGGTCAGATACGCAGTATTTT. Amino acids: CASSLGLGSDTQYF.

With respect to this clone: Germline is not matched at one junction end, which may reflect a read error. The chain joins TRBV7-7 to TRBJ2-5; TRBD2 aligns across 11 bases. Germline loops: CDR1 SSHAT, CDR2 FNYEAQ (reference sequence). CDR3 length: 16 residues. The CDR3 coding sequence is TGTGCTAGCAGTTCCGGGACTAGCGGATTCCAAGAGACCCAGTACTTC. Its translation is CASSSGTSGFQETQYF.

The rearrangement links TRBV5-4 to TRBJ2-5; unclear D gene. The DNA end favors TRBJ2-7, so the J call may be wrong. CDR1 and CDR2 (germline): SGHNT, YYREEE (reference sequence). The CDR3 is 15 amino acids. CDR3 protein: CASSLTPRPSYEQYF. In DNA form, the CDR3 reads TGTGCCAGCAGCCTGACCCCTAGACCCTCCTACGAGCAGTACTTC.

The chain combines TRBV7-2 with TRBJ2-1; 12 bases align to TRBD2. CDR1 SGHTA and CDR2 FQGNSA come from the germline V gene. The V and J ends lost 5 bases and 9 bases, in that order; junction bases with no gene match: 5. The CDR3 runs 14 residues. The CDR3 protein is CASSETSGSTEQFF. The CDR3 DNA is TGTGCCAGCAGCGAGACTAGCGGGAGCACTGAGCAGTTCTTC.

This clone has just one count. This chain joins TRBV5-1 and TRBJ2-1; D is possibly TRBD1 (5 bases). The V end was cut by 6 bases, the J end by 7 bases, with 17 bases between. Germline loops: CDR1 SGHRS, CDR2 YFSETQ. The CDR3 extends over 14 amino acids. The CDR3 region is CASKVEVRENEQFF. The CDR3 DNA reads TGCGCCAGCAAGGTAGAGGTCAGGGAAAATGAGCAGTTCTTC.